Listed below are T cell receptor beta chains from one sample, sequenced in a study of blood T cell repertoires in COVID-19. Only in-frame clones appear in the TCRdb table, and some are missing; sequencing was by immunoSEQ multiplex PCR. This sample has around 250,000 clones, with roughly four fifths found just once. Sequencing was performed on peripheral blood. The receptor source for this set is a man aged 30-40 years who had recovered from COVID-19. CDR3s leave out the opening cysteine and the closing phenylalanine or tryptophan.

J gene: TRBJ2-7
V gene: TRBV5-5
CDR3 protein: ASSFPRSGGIDEQY

J gene: TRBJ1-1
V gene: TRBV5-1
CDR3 protein: ASSLAVQENTEAF

J gene: TRBJ2-1
V gene: TRBV7-2
CDR3 protein: ASSIRTSGGYNEQF

J gene: TRBJ1-5
V gene: TRBV28
CDR3 protein: ASTINSNQPQH

J gene: TRBJ2-1
V gene: TRBV5-1
CDR3 protein: ASSLATLRGSRPILTYNEQF

J gene: TRBJ2-2
V gene: TRBV5-3
CDR3 protein: ARSSSPGQNTGELF

J gene: TRBJ1-1
V gene: TRBV11-1
CDR3 protein: ASSLARSMNTEAF

J gene: TRBJ2-2
V gene: TRBV7-9
CDR3 protein: ASKQMDSTGELF

J gene: TRBJ1-1
V gene: TRBV7-3
CDR3 protein: ASSKEMNTEAF

J gene: TRBJ1-5
V gene: TRBV9
CDR3 protein: ASALGGNNQPQH

J gene: TRBJ2-1
V gene: TRBV28
CDR3 protein: ASSPTPSGGYNEQF

J gene: TRBJ1-1
V gene: TRBV7-9
CDR3 protein: ASSPTGPPEAF

J gene: TRBJ1-2
V gene: TRBV10-3
CDR3 protein: AISTDRGYGYT

J gene: TRBJ1-3
V gene: TRBV5-6
CDR3 protein: ASSQGTAGNTIY

J gene: TRBJ1-4
V gene: TRBV9
CDR3 protein: ASSAGRANEKLF

J gene: TRBJ1-1
V gene: TRBV2
CDR3 protein: ASGAISTEAF

J gene: TRBJ1-2
V gene: TRBV18
CDR3 protein: ASSGAETLGYT

J gene: TRBJ2-3
V gene: TRBV18
CDR3 protein: ASSPNSGGTTDTQY

J gene: TRBJ1-2
V gene: TRBV13
CDR3 protein: ASSLGQDNYGYT

J gene: TRBJ1-2
V gene: TRBV6-5
CDR3 protein: ASRPTQGASNGYT

J gene: TRBJ1-1
V gene: TRBV9
CDR3 protein: ASSVGGGAGTEAF

J gene: TRBJ2-7
V gene: TRBV2
CDR3 protein: ASSEAFRIPGLLMNEQY

J gene: TRBJ2-2
V gene: TRBV12-5
CDR3 protein: ASASPDRGAGELF

J gene: TRBJ1-4
V gene: TRBV5-1
CDR3 protein: ASSRTGQGGEKLF

J gene: TRBJ2-5
V gene: TRBV7-2
CDR3 protein: ASKDSFGEETQY

J gene: TRBJ1-3
V gene: TRBV5-5
CDR3 protein: ASSFRGAGNTIY

J gene: TRBJ1-3
V gene: TRBV28
CDR3 protein: ASSLYGSGNTIY

J gene: TRBJ2-7
V gene: TRBV21-1
CDR3 protein: ASSKTETSGGYEQY

J gene: TRBJ2-1
V gene: TRBV5-8
CDR3 protein: ASSLGDREYNEQF

J gene: TRBJ1-3
V gene: TRBV6-5
CDR3 protein: ASRLTGSGNTIY

J gene: TRBJ1-1
V gene: TRBV7-9
CDR3 protein: ASSPLQGATSEAF

J gene: TRBJ1-1
V gene: TRBV4-1
CDR3 protein: ASSQETGTEAF

J gene: TRBJ2-2
V gene: TRBV19
CDR3 protein: ASSLQGTGELF

J gene: TRBJ2-3
V gene: TRBV5-1
CDR3 protein: ASRHIAGAIRDTDTQY

J gene: TRBJ2-4
V gene: TRBV5-1
CDR3 protein: ASSPIGGQNIQY

J gene: TRBJ2-3
V gene: TRBV7-2
CDR3 protein: ASSLQGSDTQY

J gene: TRBJ1-1
V gene: TRBV6-6
CDR3 protein: ASRGGQVNTEAF

J gene: TRBJ2-2
V gene: TRBV28
CDR3 protein: ASSPGVARELF

J gene: TRBJ2-5
V gene: TRBV4-1
CDR3 protein: ASSQVPGQETQY

J gene: TRBJ2-7
V gene: TRBV5-6
CDR3 protein: ASSFSYEQY

J gene: TRBJ2-1
V gene: TRBV5-5
CDR3 protein: ASSIRQEISYNEQF

J gene: TRBJ2-1
V gene: TRBV3-1/TRBV3-2
CDR3 protein: ASSQGEGGNEQF

J gene: TRBJ2-1
V gene: TRBV7-2
CDR3 protein: ASRRTSGPSSYNEQF

J gene: TRBJ1-5
V gene: TRBV25-1
CDR3 protein: ASSPTGTQPQH

J gene: TRBJ1-5
V gene: TRBV2
CDR3 protein: ASSETTGPGPQH

J gene: TRBJ2-3
V gene: TRBV2
CDR3 protein: ASSEALIWSGTRRTTDTQY

J gene: TRBJ1-1
V gene: TRBV4-1
CDR3 protein: ASSQKRDRLNTEAF

J gene: TRBJ1-1
V gene: TRBV5-4
CDR3 protein: ASRSTGGRTEAF

J gene: TRBJ1-5
V gene: TRBV7-9
CDR3 protein: ASSFTGQGADQPQH

J gene: TRBJ1-1
V gene: TRBV28
CDR3 protein: ASSSLRNTEAF

J gene: TRBJ1-2
V gene: TRBV5-1
CDR3 protein: ASSPGQGGYGYT

J gene: TRBJ2-1
V gene: TRBV3-1/TRBV3-2
CDR3 protein: ASSQASRGVNEQF

J gene: TRBJ1-4
V gene: TRBV19
CDR3 protein: ASMHPGQGSEKLF

J gene: TRBJ1-2
V gene: TRBV23-1
CDR3 protein: ASSRGAPLGYT

J gene: TRBJ2-3
V gene: TRBV5-1
CDR3 protein: ASSLGTSGGQDTQY

J gene: TRBJ1-2
V gene: TRBV7-3
CDR3 protein: ASSLRQDYGYT

J gene: TRBJ2-7
V gene: TRBV5-1
CDR3 protein: ASSRRDNFGEQY

J gene: TRBJ1-5
V gene: TRBV28
CDR3 protein: ASGRVPQH